What follows is one T cell receptor beta chain and its context. TCRdb keeps only in-frame clones here, not all; method: immunoSEQ multiplex PCR. The sample lists some 370,000 clones; more than 75% were seen once. This entry is derived from a study of blood T cell repertoires in COVID-19. Study as a whole: COVID-19 samples, acute and convalescent, were from the United States, Italy and Spain.

Losses at the gene ends were 3 bases for V and 0 bases for J; bases not matched to a gene: 5. From germline, CDR1 is LGHDT and CDR2 YNNKEL (reference sequence). The CDR3 sequence is 17 residues long. Sequenced sample: peripheral blood. The origin of this receptor is a woman younger than 45 with COVID-19, enrolled during active disease. This rearrangement joins TRBV3-1 (or the pseudogene TRBV3-2) to TRBJ2-7, with 13 bases identical to TRBD2. The CDR3 region is CASSHWGLAGSSYEQYF. CDR3 sequence (DNA): TGTGCCAGCAGCCATTGGGGACTAGCGGGAAGCTCCTACGAGCAGTACTTC.